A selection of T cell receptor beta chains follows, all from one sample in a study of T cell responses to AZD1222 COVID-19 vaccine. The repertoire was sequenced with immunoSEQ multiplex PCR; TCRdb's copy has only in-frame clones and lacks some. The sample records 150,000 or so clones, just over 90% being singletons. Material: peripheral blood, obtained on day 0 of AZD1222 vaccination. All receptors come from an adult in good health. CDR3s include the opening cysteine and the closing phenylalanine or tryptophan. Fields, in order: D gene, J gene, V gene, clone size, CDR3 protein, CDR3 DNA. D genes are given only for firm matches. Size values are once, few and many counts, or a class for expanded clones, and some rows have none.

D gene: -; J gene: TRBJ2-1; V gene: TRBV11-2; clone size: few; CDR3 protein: CASSPGVVGYNEQFF; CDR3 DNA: TGTGCCAGCAGCCCAGGGGTGGTGGGGTACAATGAGCAGTTCTTC
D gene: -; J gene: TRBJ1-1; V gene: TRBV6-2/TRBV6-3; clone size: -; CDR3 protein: CASSYSEQGVAFF; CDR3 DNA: TGTGCCAGCAGTTACTCGGAACAGGGCGTAGCTTTCTTT
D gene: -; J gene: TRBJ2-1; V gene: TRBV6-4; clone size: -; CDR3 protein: CASSDRGDYNEQFF; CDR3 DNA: TGTGCCAGCAGTGACAGGGGCGACTACAATGAGCAGTTCTTC
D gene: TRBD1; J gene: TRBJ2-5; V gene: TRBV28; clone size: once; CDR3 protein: CASSLSAGTDQETQYF; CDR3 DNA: TGTGCCAGCAGTTTATCGGCTGGGACAGATCAAGAGACCCAGTACTTC
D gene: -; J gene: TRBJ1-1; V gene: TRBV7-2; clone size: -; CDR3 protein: CASSTFVRTEAFF; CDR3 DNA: TGTGCCAGCAGCACCTTTGTTCGCACTGAAGCTTTCTTT
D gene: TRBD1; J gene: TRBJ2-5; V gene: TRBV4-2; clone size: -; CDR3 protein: CASSPGGQGSETQYF; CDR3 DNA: TGTGCCAGCAGCCCGGGCGGACAGGGGTCGGAGACCCAGTACTTC
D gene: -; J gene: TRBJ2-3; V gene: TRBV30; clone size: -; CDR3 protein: CAANPSSADTQYF; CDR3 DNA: TGTGCCGCGAATCCTTCGTCTGCAGATACGCAGTATTTT
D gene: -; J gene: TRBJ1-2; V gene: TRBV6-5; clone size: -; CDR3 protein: CASSPRDTGYGYTF; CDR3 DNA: TGTGCCAGCAGTCCCCGGGACACGGGCTATGGCTACACCTTC
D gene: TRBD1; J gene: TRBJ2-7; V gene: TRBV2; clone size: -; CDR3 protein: CASRVDRRLSYEQYF; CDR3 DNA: TGTGCCAGCAGGGTGGACAGGCGACTCTCCTACGAGCAGTACTTC
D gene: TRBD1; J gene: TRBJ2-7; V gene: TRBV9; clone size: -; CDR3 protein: CASVRTGAPVAYEQYF; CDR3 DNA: TGTGCCAGCGTCCGGACAGGGGCTCCGGTGGCCTACGAGCAGTACTTC
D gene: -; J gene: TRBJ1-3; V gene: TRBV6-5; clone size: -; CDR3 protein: CASSHREGRGNTIYF; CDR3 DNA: TGTGCCAGCAGCCACCGGGAGGGTCGAGGAAACACCATATATTTT
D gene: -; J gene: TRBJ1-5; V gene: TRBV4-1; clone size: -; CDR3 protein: CASSQTNSGDQPQHF; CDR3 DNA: TGCGCCAGCAGCCAGACAAATTCTGGCGATCAGCCCCAGCATTTT
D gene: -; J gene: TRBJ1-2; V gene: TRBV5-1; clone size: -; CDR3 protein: CASSLGKNYGYTF; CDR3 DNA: TGCGCCAGCAGCTTGGGGAAGAACTATGGCTACACCTTC
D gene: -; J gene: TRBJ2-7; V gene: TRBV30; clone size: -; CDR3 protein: CALMLYEQYF; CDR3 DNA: TGTGCCTTGATGCTCTACGAGCAGTACTTC
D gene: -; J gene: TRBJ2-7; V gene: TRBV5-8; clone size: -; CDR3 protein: CASSVLSMYF; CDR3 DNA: TGTGCCAGCAGCGTCCTTTCTATGTACTTC
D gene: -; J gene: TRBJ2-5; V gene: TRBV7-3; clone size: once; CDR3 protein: CASSQGHQETQYF; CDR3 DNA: TGTGCCAGCAGCCAGGGACACCAAGAGACCCAGTACTTC
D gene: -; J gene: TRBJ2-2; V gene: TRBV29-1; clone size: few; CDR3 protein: CSVPIGPGELFF; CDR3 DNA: TGCAGCGTCCCGATCGGGCCCGGGGAGCTGTTTTTT
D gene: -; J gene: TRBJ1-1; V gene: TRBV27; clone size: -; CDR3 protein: CASSLVAGHTEAFF; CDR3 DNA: TGTGCCAGCAGTTTAGTGGCAGGGCACACTGAAGCTTTCTTT
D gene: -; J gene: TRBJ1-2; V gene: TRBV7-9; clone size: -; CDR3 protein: CASSSSGGGEGGYTF; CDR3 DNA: TGTGCCAGCAGCTCATCTGGGGGAGGGGAAGGCGGCTACACCTTC
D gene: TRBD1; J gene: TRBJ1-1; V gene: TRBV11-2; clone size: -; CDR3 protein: CASSFWGTGGWGTEAFF; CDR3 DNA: TGTGCCAGCAGCTTCTGGGGGACAGGGGGCTGGGGCACTGAAGCTTTCTTT
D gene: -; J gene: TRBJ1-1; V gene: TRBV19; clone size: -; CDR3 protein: CASSARSTGNTEAFF; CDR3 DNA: TGTGCCAGTAGTGCCCGATCGACAGGGAACACTGAAGCTTTCTTT
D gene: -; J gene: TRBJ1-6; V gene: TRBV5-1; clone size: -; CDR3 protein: CASRAGLNSPLHF; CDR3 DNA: TGCGCCAGCAGGGCCGGCTTAAATTCACCCCTCCACTTT
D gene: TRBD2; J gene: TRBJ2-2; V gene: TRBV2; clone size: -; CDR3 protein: CASQLSGVTNTGELFF; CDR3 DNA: TGTGCCAGCCAACTTAGCGGGGTAACGAACACCGGGGAGCTGTTTTTT
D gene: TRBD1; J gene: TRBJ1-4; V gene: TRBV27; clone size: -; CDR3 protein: CASRLGTGGEKLFF; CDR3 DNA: TGTGCCAGCAGACTCGGGACAGGAGGTGAAAAACTGTTTTTT
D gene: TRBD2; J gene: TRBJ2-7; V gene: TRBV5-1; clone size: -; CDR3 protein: CASRNQLAGGYEQYF; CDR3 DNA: TGCGCCAGCAGGAACCAACTAGCGGGGGGCTACGAGCAGTACTTC
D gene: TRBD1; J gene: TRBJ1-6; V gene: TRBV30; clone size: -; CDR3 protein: CAWTSGTGTSPLHF; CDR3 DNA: TGTGCCTGGACATCCGGGACAGGGACCTCACCCCTCCACTTT
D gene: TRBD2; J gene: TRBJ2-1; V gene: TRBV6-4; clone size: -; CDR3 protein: CASSGLAGGLGEQFF; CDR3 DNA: TGTGCCAGCAGTGGACTAGCGGGGGGGCTCGGTGAGCAGTTCTTC
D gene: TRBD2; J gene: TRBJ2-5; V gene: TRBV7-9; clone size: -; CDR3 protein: CASREGLEETQYF; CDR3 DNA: TGTGCCAGTAGAGAGGGACTAGAAGAGACCCAGTACTTC
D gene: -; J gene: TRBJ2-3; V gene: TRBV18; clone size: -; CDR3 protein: CASSIPGADTQYF; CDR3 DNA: TGTGCCAGCTCAATACCCGGGGCAGATACGCAGTATTTT
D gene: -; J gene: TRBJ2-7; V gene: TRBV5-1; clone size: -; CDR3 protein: CASSLVAGLEQYF; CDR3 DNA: TGCGCCAGCAGCTTGGTCGCCGGGCTCGAGCAGTACTTC
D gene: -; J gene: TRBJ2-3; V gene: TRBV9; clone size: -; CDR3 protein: CAASSGLGPKDTQYF; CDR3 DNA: TGTGCCGCCTCCAGCGGGTTGGGGCCCAAAGATACGCAGTATTTT
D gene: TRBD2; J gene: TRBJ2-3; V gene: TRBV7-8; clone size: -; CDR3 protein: CASSLMGGTDTQYF; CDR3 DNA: TGTGCCAGCAGCTTAATGGGGGGGACAGATACGCAGTATTTT
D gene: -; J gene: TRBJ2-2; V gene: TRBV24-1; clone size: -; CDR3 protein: CATSDFGYPGELFF; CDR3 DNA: TGTGCCACCAGTGATTTTGGTTACCCCGGGGAGCTGTTTTTT
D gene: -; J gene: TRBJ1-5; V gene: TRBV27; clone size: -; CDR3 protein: CASSFPDQPQHF; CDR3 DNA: TGTGCCAGCAGTTTCCCAGATCAGCCCCAGCATTTT
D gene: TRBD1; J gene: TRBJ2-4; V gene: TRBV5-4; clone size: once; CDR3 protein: CASSIGTVEGDIQYF; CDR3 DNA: TGTGCCAGCAGCATAGGGACAGTGGAAGGCGACATTCAGTACTTC
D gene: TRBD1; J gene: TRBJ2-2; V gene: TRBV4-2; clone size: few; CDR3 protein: CASSPRGPSDTGELFF; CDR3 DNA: TGTGCCAGCAGCCCGAGGGGGCCCAGCGACACCGGGGAGCTGTTTTTT
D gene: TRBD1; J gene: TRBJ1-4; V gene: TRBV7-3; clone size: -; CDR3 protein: CASSVGTGSEGPNEKLFF; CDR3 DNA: TGTGCCAGCAGCGTCGGGACAGGGTCAGAAGGACCTAATGAAAAACTGTTTTTT
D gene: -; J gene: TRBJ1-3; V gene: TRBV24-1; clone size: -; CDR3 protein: CATSDFQSIYF; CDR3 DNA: TGTGCCACCAGTGATTTCCAATCCATATATTTT
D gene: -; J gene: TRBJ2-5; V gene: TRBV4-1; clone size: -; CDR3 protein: CASSPEWSSRETQYF; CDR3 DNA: TGCGCCAGCAGCCCCGAGTGGAGTTCGAGAGAGACCCAGTACTTC
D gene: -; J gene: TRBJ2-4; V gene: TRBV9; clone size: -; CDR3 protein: CASRGLKNIQYF; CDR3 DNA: TGTGCCAGCAGGGGACTCAAAAACATTCAGTACTTC
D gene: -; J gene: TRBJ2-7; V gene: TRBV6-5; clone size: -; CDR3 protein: CASSYSGQPYEQYF; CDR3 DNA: TGTGCCAGCAGTTACTCAGGACAGCCCTACGAGCAGTACTTC
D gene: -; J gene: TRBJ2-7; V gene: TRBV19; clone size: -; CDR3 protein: CASTQTQGEQYF; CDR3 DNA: TGTGCCAGTACTCAAACCCAGGGCGAGCAGTACTTC